Sequencing of this TCR beta chain was carried out in a study of blood T cell repertoires in COVID-19. The wider study: Spain, Italy and the United States supplied samples that represented acute and convalescent COVID-19. PBMCs, B-cell-depleted T cells, or T cells were the source of the cDNA or gDNA that made up the material.

Those enrolled in Seattle joined during active infection and were followed longitudinally afterward. Per the authors' pipeline: Reference gene primers were amplified, and this amplification served to estimate nucleated cell counts. Profiling relied on immunoSEQ multiplex PCR, and the TCRdb table lists in-frame clones only, not all of them. V and J calls and clone size come straight from that table; D and trimming were deduced from the DNA. The sample lists around 260,000 clones, around nine tenths occurring once. V trimming: 5 bases; J trimming: 5 bases; junction bases outside the gene matches: 10. Germline assignment: CDR1 SGHTA and CDR2 FQGNSA. There are 16 residues in the CDR3.

What was sequenced was peripheral blood. The chain uses TRBV7-2 and TRBJ2-1; 9 nucleotides line up with TRBD1. This TCR was recovered from a woman between 55 and 75 years old with COVID-19, enrolled during active disease. CDR3 DNA sequence: TGTGCCAGCAGCGCTAACAGGGGGCGCTGGAACAATGAGCAGTTCTTC. This translates into CASSANRGRWNNEQFF. The whole variable domain, remainder taken from reference TRBV7-2 and TRBJ2-1, is GAGVSQSPSNKVTEKGKDVELRCDPISGHTALYWYRQSLGQGLEFLIYFQGNSAPDKSGLPSDRFSAERTGGSVSTLTIQRTQQEDSAVYLCASSANRGRWNNEQFFGPGTRLTVL.